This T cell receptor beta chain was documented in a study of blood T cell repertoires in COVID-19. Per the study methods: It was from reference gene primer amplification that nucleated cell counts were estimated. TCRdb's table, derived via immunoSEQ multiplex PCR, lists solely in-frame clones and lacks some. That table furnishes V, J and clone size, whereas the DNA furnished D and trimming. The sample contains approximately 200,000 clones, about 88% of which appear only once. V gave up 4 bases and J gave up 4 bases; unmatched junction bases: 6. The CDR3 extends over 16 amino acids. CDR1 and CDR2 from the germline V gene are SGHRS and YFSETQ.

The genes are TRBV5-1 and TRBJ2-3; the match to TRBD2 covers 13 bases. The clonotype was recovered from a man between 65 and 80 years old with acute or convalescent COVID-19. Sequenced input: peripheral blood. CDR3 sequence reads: CASSLGLAGVADTQYF. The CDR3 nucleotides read TGCGCCAGCAGCCTCGGACTAGCGGGAGTGGCAGATACGCAGTATTTT.